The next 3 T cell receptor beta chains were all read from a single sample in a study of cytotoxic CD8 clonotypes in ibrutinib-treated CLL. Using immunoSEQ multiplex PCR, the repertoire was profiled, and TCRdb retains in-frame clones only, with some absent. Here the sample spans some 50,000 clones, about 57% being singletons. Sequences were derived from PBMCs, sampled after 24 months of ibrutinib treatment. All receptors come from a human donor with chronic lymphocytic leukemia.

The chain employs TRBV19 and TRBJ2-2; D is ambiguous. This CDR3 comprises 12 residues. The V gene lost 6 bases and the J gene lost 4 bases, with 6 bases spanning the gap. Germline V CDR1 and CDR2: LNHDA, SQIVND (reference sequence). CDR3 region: CASSLVTGELFF. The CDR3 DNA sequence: TGTGCCAGTAGCCTCGTCACCGGGGAGCTGTTTTTT.

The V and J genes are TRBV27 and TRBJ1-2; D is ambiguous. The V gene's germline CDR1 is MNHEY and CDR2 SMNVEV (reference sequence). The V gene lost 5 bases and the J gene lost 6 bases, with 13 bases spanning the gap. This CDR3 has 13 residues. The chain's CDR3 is CASSLRGVNGYTF. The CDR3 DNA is TGTGCCAGCAGTCTACGGGGAGTTAATGGCTACACCTTC.

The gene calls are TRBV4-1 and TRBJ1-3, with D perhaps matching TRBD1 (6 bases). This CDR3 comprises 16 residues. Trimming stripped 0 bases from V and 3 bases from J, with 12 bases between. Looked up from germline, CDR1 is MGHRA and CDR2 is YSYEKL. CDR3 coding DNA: TGCGCCAGCAGCCAAGAGACAGGATATGATGGAAACACCATATATTTT. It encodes CASSQETGYDGNTIYF.